The next 2 T cell receptor beta chains were all read from a single sample in a study of control samples from healthy donors and cancer patients. Sequencing was performed with immunoSEQ multiplex PCR; in TCRdb, only in-frame clones are kept and a portion is missing. The profile shows over 110,000 clones, 80% to 90% of them singletons. The sequencing sample was made of blood. The source is a woman aged 25 to 39 in good health.

The V and J genes are TRBV3-1 (or the pseudogene TRBV3-2) and TRBJ2-3, with 12 nucleotides matching TRBD2. The CDR3 length is 16 residues. V shed 0 bases and J 3 bases; nucleotides not matched to a gene: 1. CDR1 and CDR2 (germline): LGHDT, YNNKEL (reference sequence). The CDR3 nucleotides read TGTGCCAGCAGCCAAGATCTAGCGGGAGGGACAGATACGCAGTATTTT. This encodes CASSQDLAGGTDTQYF.

This clone has just one count. This sequence joins TRBV15 and TRBJ1-2, with unresolved D. This CDR3 has 15 amino acids. Germline V gene lookup returns CDR1 LNHNV and CDR2 YYDKDF (reference sequence). Deletions cut 8 bases from V and 0 bases from J, with 16 bases between. CDR3: CATQQADLPNYGYTF. The CDR3 region has the DNA TGTGCCACCCAGCAAGCGGATCTGCCTAACTATGGCTACACCTTC.